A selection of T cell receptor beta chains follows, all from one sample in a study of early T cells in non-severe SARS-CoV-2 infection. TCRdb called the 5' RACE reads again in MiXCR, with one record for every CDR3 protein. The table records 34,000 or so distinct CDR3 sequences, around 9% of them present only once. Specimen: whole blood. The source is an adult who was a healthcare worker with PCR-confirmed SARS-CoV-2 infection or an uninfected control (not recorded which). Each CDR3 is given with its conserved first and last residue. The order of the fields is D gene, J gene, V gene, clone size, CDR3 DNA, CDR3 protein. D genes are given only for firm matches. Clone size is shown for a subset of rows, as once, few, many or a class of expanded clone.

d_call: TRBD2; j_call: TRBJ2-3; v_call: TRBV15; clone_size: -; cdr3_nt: TGTGCCACCAGCAGAGATTCTAGCGGGGCCCCCACGCAGTATTTT; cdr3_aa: CATSRDSSGAPTQYF
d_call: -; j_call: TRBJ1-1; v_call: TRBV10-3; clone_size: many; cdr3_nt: TGTGCCATAGGCGGGACAAGGAACACTGAAGCTTTCTTT; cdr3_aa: CAIGGTRNTEAFF
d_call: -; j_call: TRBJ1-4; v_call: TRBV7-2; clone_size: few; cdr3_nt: TGTGCCAGCAGTTTTCCTCAGGGAGGTGGGGAAAAACTGTTTTTT; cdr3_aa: CASSFPQGGGEKLFF
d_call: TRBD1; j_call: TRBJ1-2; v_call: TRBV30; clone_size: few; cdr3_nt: TGTGCCTGGAGTGTACTCGCGACAGGGAGAGGCTATGGCTACACCTTC; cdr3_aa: CAWSVLATGRGYGYTF
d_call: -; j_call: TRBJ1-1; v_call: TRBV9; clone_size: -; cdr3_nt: TGTGCCAGCAGCGTAGAAGTCGGGTTAAGAGCTTTCTTT; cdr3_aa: CASSVEVGLRAFF
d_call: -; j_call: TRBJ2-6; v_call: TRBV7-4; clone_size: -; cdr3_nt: TGTGCCAGCAGCGAACACCTCAGGGAGAGTGATTTCTCTGGGGCCAACGTCCTGACTTTC; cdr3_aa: CASSEHLRESDFSGANVLTF
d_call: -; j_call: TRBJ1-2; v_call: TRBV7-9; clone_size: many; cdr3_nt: TGTGCCAGCAGCTCCACGACGCGGTTGGGGTATGGCTACACCTTC; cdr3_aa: CASSSTTRLGYGYTF
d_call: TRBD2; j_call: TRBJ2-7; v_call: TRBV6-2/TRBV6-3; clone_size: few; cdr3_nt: TGTGCCAGCAGTTACTCGCGGGGGTCCTACGAGCAGTACTTC; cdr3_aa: CASSYSRGSYEQYF
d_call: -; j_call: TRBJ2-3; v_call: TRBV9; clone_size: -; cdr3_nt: TGTGCCAGCAGCGCCTTACAGGGACCAATAGATACGCAGTATTTT; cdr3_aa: CASSALQGPIDTQYF
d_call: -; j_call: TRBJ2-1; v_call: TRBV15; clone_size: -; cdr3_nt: TGTGCCACCAGCAGAGAGGCTAGGTCCGCGTTATATGAGCAGTTCTTC; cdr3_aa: CATSREARSALYEQFF
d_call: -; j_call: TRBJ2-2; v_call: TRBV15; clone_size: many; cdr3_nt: TGTGCCACCAGCGGGGAGAGGGACGCCGCGAACACCGGGGAGCTGTTTTTT; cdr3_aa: CATSGERDAANTGELFF
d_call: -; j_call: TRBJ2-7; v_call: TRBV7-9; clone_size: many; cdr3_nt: TGTGCCAGCAGCTTGGTGCAGGGGCAAACCTACGAGCAGTACTTC; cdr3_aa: CASSLVQGQTYEQYF